The present entry profiles one TCR beta chain with its context. Original processing notes: Nucleated cell counts were estimated from reference gene primer amplification. Repertoires were generated with immunoSEQ multiplex PCR, while TCRdb's copy carries only in-frame clones and drops some. The DNA was the basis for D and trimming; V, J and clone size are from that table. The table records some 70,000 clones, about 90% of them present only once. These data are taken from a study of blood T cell repertoires in COVID-19. The sequencing sample was made of peripheral blood. The sequence derives from a man in his fifties with active COVID-19.

The CDR3 DNA reads as TGTGCCAGCAGTCTACAGGGATCACCCCTCCACTTT. Encoded protein: CASSLQGSPLHF. The V gene is TRBV27, the J gene TRBJ1-6; D perhaps matches TRBD1 (6 bases). The CDR3 consists of 12 residues. Germline assignment: CDR1 MNHEY and CDR2 SMNVEV (reference sequence). Trimming took 5 bases from V and 10 from J, leaving 9 bases between them.